One sample yielded the 9 T cell receptor beta chains listed below, sequenced in a study of PD-L1 blockade in urothelial cancer. The assay was immunoSEQ multiplex PCR, and TCRdb's table has in-frame clones only and misses some. The data contain tens of thousands of clones, 70% to 90% of them singletons. Sequenced material: PBMCs, taken around atezolizumab (anti-PD-L1) treatment. These receptors originate from a man aged 55 to 70 with urothelial cancer.

The chain links TRBV6-5 to TRBJ2-1, with TRBD2 identical over 10 bases. V shed 2 bases, J shed 5 bases, and the junction held 6 bases outside the gene matches. CDR3 length: 16 amino acids. Per the germline V gene, CDR1 is MNHEY and CDR2 is SVGAGI. This CDR3 is CASSYPASGGNNEQFF. The CDR3 nucleotides are TGTGCCAGCAGTTACCCTGCTAGCGGGGGTAACAATGAGCAGTTCTTC.

This chain links TRBV30 with TRBJ1-2; D unclear. Germline V CDR1 and CDR2: GTSNPN, SVGIG (reference sequence). V gave up 4 bases and J gave up 4 bases, with 16 bases separating them. CDR3 size: 14 residues. CDR3 sequence (DNA): TGTGCCTGGAAATGGAGAGAACCGTCCTATGGCTACACCTTC. The encoded protein is CAWKWREPSYGYTF.

Of note for this clone: The junction and the germline gene differ at one end; a read error may be behind it. The chain uses TRBV9 and TRBJ1-6, with D perhaps matching TRBD1 (5 bases). This CDR3 contains 14 residues. Looked up from germline, CDR1 is SGDLS and CDR2 is YYNGEE. CDR3 DNA sequence: TGTGTCAGCAGCGTAGCCCCCAGGGAATCACCCCTCCACTTT. Its protein product is CVSSVAPRESPLHF.

The chain recombines TRBV28 with TRBJ1-6; weak D call: TRBD1 (6 bases). V lost 6 bases and J lost 2, with 14 bases in between. This CDR3 has 16 residues. CDR1 is MDHEN and CDR2 is SYDVKM in the germline V gene. In DNA, the CDR3 is TGTGCCAGCAGGGAACAGGGAAACCCCTATAATTCACCCCTCCACTTT. As protein: CASREQGNPYNSPLHF. Filled out from reference TRBV28 and TRBJ1-6, the complete variable domain reads DVKVTQSSRYLVKRTGEKVFLECVQDMDHENMFWYRQDPGLGLRLIYFSYDVKMKEKGDIPEGYSVSREKKERFSLILESASTNQTSMYLCASREQGNPYNSPLHFGNGTRLTVT.

The chain recombines TRBV15 with TRBJ2-1, with 7 bases fitting TRBD1. V gave up 0 bases and J gave up 2 bases; unmatched junction bases: 4. Germline V CDR1 and CDR2: LNHNV, YYDKDF (reference sequence). This CDR3 spans 16 amino acids. The CDR3, as DNA: TGTGCCACCAGCAGAGATCAGGGGGACGCCTACAATGAGCAGTTCTTC. This encodes CATSRDQGDAYNEQFF.

The chain recombines TRBV11-3 with TRBJ2-1; TRBD2 matches 8 bases. The CDR3 has 15 residues. Trimming took 2 bases from V and 3 from J; bases not matched to a gene: 3. Per the germline V gene, CDR1 is SGHNT and CDR2 is YENEEA. CDR3 in DNA: TGTGCCAGCAGCTTAAGGCGGGGGGACTACAATGAGCAGTTCTTC. This translates into CASSLRRGDYNEQFF.

This rearrangement joins TRBV7-2 to TRBJ2-7; tentative D call: TRBD1 (6 bases). Trimming took off 5 bases at V and 3 bases at J, with 23 bases between the two ends. The CDR3 runs to 17 residues. Germline CDR1 SGHTA, CDR2 FQGNSA. In DNA form, the CDR3 reads TGTGCCAGCAGCCCGACCCCGACAGGAATTCCCCTCTACGAGCAGTACTTC. It yields the protein CASSPTPTGIPLYEQYF.

CDR3 sequence reads: CASSLIGALGGDTQYF. The CDR3 nucleotides read TGTGCCAGCAGCTTGATTGGGGCCCTCGGCGGAGATACGCAGTATTTT. The chain has TRBV5-8 and TRBJ2-3; tentatively, D is TRBD1 (5 bases). Per the germline V gene, CDR1 is SGHTS and CDR2 is YDEGEE. This CDR3 contains 16 residues. Trimming stripped 1 base from V and 5 bases from J, with 17 bases between.

The CDR3 is CASSHYLGEQFF. The CDR3 DNA reads TGTGCCAGCAGCCACTACCTCGGAGAGCAGTTCTTC. The chain joins TRBV7-2 to TRBJ2-1; D ambiguous. In germline, CDR1 is SGHTA, CDR2 FQGNSA. Trimming took off 5 bases at V and 10 bases at J, with 12 bases between the two ends. The CDR3 length is 12 residues.